These 11 T cell receptor beta chains originate from one sample sequenced in a study of shared clonotypes between healthy human individuals. Profiled with immunoSEQ multiplex PCR; TCRdb holds only in-frame clones, not every one. The data show more than 850,000 clones, with about four fifths seen just once and approximately 0.56% held by the top ten. Sequenced input: memory CD4+ T cells from PBMCs. Indicated subset: CD45RA-negative fraction. Receptor source: a man aged 18-30 years in good health. Some clones in this sample may be carry-over from other donors' samples.

A note on this clone: This likely reflects a read error, since a far larger clone is one base away. The same CDR3 arises from other DNA sequences in this sample as well. The chain joins TRBV2 to TRBJ2-5; 8 bases line up with TRBD2. The V and J ends lost 7 bases and 5 bases, in that order; junction bases with no gene match: 0. This CDR3 is built from 11 residues. Germline assignment: CDR1 SNHLY and CDR2 FYNNEI. In nucleotides, the CDR3 is TGTGCCAGCACGGGGGGGGAGACCCAGTACTTC. Its translation is CASTGGETQYF.

Notes on this clone: At the DNA level, this CDR3 is encoded by other sequences in the same sample as well. The chain joins TRBV28 to TRBJ1-5; D is uncertain. V was pared by 2 bases and J by 6 bases, with 5 bases between. This CDR3 comprises 12 residues. Looked up from germline, CDR1 is MDHEN and CDR2 is SYDVKM. This CDR3 reads CASSLPLQPQHF. In DNA form, the CDR3 reads TGTGCCAGCAGTTTACCCCTTCAGCCCCAGCATTTT.

V usage is TRBV19 and J usage is TRBJ2-4; D possibly corresponds to TRBD1 (5 bases). V dropped 7 bases and J dropped 6 bases, with 10 bases sitting between them. CDR1 and CDR2 from the germline V gene are LNHDA and SQIVND (reference sequence). The CDR3 length is 12 residues. The CDR3 DNA reads as TGTGCCAGTACCCAGGGTAGAAACATTCAGTACTTC. Amino acid sequence: CASTQGRNIQYF.

The J gene is TRBJ2-3, the V gene TRBV5-4; 16 nucleotides align to TRBD2. Unmatched junction bases numbered 7, after V lost 0 bases and J lost 6 bases. CDR1 and CDR2 (germline): SGHNT, YYREEE (reference sequence). This CDR3 has 18 residues. The CDR3 spells CASSLEGLAGGPGDTQYF. In nucleotides, the CDR3 is TGTGCCAGCAGCTTGGAGGGACTAGCGGGAGGGCCGGGGGATACGCAGTATTTT. The full variable domain, in which reference TRBV5-4 and TRBJ2-3 provide the parts outside the CDR3, is ETGVTQSPTHLIKTRGQQVTLRCSSQSGHNTVSWYQQALGQGPQFIFQYYREEENGRGNFPPRFSGLQFPNYSSELNVNALELDDSALYLCASSLEGLAGGPGDTQYFGPGTRLTVL.

The chain uses TRBV10-1 and TRBJ1-3, with D possibly matching TRBD1 (5 bases). Trimming left V 11 bases short and J 0 bases short, with 17 bases between. Germline V gene sequence: CDR1 WNHNN, CDR2 SYGVQD (reference sequence). The CDR3 is made up of 15 amino acids. The CDR3 is CAGCFRGHSGNTIYF. In DNA, the CDR3 is TGCGCCGGGTGTTTCCGGGGCCACTCTGGAAACACCATATATTTT.

The gene calls are TRBV18 and TRBJ2-3; 8 bases are shared with TRBD1. This CDR3 comprises 17 residues. Germline values: CDR1 KGHSH, CDR2 LQKENI. V was pared by 0 bases and J by 4 bases, with 9 bases of the junction left unmatched. In DNA form, the CDR3 reads TGTGCCAGCTCACCACCTTCCAGGGGGCGTTGGGCAGATACGCAGTATTTT. Residues: CASSPPSRGRWADTQYF.

The J gene is TRBJ2-3, the V gene TRBV29-1; 7 nucleotides agree with TRBD1. The V gene end was trimmed by 6 bases and the J gene end by 1 base; junction bases not matched to a gene: 13. Germline loops: CDR1 SQVTM, CDR2 ANQGSEA. CDR3 length: 16 amino acids. The CDR3 loop is CSVVRGRDRGTDTQYF. Written as DNA, the CDR3 is TGCAGCGTAGTCAGGGGACGGGACAGAGGCACAGATACGCAGTATTTT.

The rearrangement links TRBV7-9 to TRBJ2-7; 7 bases are shared with TRBD1. V dropped 3 bases and J dropped 4; count of bases not matched to a gene: 15. The V gene's germline CDR1 is SEHNR and CDR2 FQNEAQ (reference sequence). The CDR3 covers 17 residues. CDR3 region: CASSFPPTRQGDYEQYF. The CDR3 DNA sequence: TGTGCCAGCAGCTTCCCGCCCACTCGACAGGGAGATTACGAGCAGTACTTC. Using reference TRBV7-9 and TRBJ2-7 for the parts outside the CDR3, the full variable domain is DTGVSQNPRHKITKRGQNVTFRCDPISEHNRLYWYRQTLGQGPEFLTYFQNEAQLEKSRLLSDRFSAERPKGSFSTLEIQRTEQGDSAMYLCASSFPPTRQGDYEQYFGPGTRLTVT.

There are a few counts of this clone. This chain uses TRBV6-6 with TRBJ1-5; D may be TRBD1 (6 bases). Trimming removed 5 bases at V and 4 bases at J, with 6 bases between. Germline CDR1 and CDR2: MNHNY and SVGAGI (reference sequence). The CDR3 contains 12 residues. In DNA, the CDR3 is TGTGCCAGCAGTACAGGGAATCAGCCCCAGCATTTT. Translated: CASSTGNQPQHF.

This chain connects TRBV28 to TRBJ2-6; maybe TRBD2 (7 bases). The germline gives CDR1 MDHEN, CDR2 SYDVKM. This CDR3 contains 16 residues. Trimming shortened V by 2 bases and J by 4 bases, and 12 bases separated the two germline ends. Here the CDR3 reads CASSLGGAGGANVLTF. CDR3 nucleotides: TGTGCCAGCAGTTTAGGGGGGGCAGGCGGGGCCAACGTCCTGACTTTC.

As for this clone: This CDR3 is also generated by other DNA sequences in the sample. The rearrangement joins TRBV11-1 to TRBJ1-2; D gene ambiguous. V lost 5 bases to trimming and J lost 2 bases, with 9 bases between them. The germline V gene encodes CDR1 SGHAT and CDR2 FQDESV (reference sequence). CDR3 size: 13 residues. CDR3 in DNA: TGTGCCAGCAGCCCCGACAAGAACTATGGCTACACCTTC. This sequence encodes CASSPDKNYGYTF.